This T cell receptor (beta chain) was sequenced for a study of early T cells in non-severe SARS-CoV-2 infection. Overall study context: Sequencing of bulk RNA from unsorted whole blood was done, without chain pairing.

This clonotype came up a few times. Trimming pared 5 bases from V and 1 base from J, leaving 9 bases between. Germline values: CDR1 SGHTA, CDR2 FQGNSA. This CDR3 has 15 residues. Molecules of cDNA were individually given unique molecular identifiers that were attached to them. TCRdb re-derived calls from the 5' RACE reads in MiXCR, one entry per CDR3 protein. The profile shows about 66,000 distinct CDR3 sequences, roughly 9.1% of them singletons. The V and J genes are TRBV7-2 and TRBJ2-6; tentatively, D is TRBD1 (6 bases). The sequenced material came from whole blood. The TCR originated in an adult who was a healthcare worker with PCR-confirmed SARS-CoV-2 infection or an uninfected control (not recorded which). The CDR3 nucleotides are TGTGCCAGCAGCACCACAGGGTCTGGGGCCAACGTCCTGACTTTC. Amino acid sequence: CASSTTGSGANVLTF.